This T cell receptor (beta chain) was sequenced for a study of shared clonotypes between healthy human individuals. The authors loaded roughly 200 ng DNA, 25,000 to 30,000 T cell genomes, into sorted-subset replicate PCRs. Clones were sequenced by immunoSEQ multiplex PCR, and TCRdb holds only the in-frame ones, with some missing. The table has 1.6 million or so clones, 98% seen once. The V gene lost 5 bases and the J gene lost 5 bases, with 13 bases spanning the gap. The CDR3 is made up of 14 amino acids. Germline V gives CDR1 SGHVS, CDR2 FNYEAQ. The chain couples TRBV7-6 to TRBJ2-4; no clear D. The sequenced material came from naive CD4+ T cells sorted from blood. The subset denotes: CD45RA+ positively selected. The clonotype originates from a man aged 25 to 40 in good health. The CDR3 reads CASSPIGWENIQYF. The CDR3 DNA is TGTGCCAGCAGCCCTATCGGTTGGGAAAACATTCAGTACTTC.